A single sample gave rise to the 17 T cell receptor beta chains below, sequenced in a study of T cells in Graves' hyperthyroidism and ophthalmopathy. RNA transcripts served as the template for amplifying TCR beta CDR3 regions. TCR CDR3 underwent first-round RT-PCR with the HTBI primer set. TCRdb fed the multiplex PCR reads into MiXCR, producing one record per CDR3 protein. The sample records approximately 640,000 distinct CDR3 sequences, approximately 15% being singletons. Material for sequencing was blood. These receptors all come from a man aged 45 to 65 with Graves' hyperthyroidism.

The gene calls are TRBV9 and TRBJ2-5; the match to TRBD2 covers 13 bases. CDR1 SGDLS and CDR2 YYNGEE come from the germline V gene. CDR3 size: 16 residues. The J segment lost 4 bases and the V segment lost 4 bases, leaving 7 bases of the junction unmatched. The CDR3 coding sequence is TGTGCCAGCAGCACTGGACTAGCGGGAGTCCCAGAGACCCAGTACTTC. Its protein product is CASSTGLAGVPETQYF.

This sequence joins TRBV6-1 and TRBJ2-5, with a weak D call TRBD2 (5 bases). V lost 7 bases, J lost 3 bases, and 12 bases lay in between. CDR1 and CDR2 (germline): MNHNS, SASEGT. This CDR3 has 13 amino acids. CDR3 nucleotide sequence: TGTGCCAGCATTTTTAGAGCGGAAGAGACCCAGTACTTC. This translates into CASIFRAEETQYF.

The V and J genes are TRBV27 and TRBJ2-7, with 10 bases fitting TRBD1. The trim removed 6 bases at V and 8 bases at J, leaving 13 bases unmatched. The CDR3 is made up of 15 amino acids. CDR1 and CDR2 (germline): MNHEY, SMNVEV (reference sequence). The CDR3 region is CASSYSGTGVIQQYF. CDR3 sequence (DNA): TGTGCCAGCAGCTACTCCGGGACAGGGGTTATCCAGCAGTACTTC.

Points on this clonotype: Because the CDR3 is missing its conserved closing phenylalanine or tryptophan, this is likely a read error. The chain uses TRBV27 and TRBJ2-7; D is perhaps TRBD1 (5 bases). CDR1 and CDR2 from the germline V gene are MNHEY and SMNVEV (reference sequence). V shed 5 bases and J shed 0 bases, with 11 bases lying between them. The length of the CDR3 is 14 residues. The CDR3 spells CASSQTDLSYEQYL. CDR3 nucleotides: TGTGCCAGCAGTCAGACAGATCTCTCCTACGAGCAGTACCTC.

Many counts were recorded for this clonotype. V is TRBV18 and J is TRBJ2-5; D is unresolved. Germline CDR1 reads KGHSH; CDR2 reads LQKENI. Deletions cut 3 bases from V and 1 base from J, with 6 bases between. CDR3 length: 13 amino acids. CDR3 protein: CASSPNIQETQYF. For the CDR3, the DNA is TGTGCCAGCTCACCGAATATCCAAGAGACCCAGTACTTC. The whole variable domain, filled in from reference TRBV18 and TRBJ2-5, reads NAGVMQNPRHLVRRRGQEARLRCSPMKGHSHVYWYRQLPEEGLKFMVYLQKENIIDESGMPKERFSAEFPKEGPSILRIQQVVRGDSAAYFCASSPNIQETQYFGPGTRLLVL.

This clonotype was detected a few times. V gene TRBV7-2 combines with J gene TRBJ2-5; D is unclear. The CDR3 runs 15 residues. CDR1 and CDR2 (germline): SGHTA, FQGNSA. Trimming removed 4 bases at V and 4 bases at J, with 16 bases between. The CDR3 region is CASSYPDPRLETQYF. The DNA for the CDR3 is TGTGCCAGCAGCTATCCAGACCCACGGTTAGAGACCCAGTACTTC.

CDR3 bases: TGCGCCAGCAGCTGGAGCGGGACCACAGATACGCAGTATTTT. This sequence encodes CASSWSGTTDTQYF. The genes are TRBV5-1 and TRBJ2-3; 7 bases are shared with TRBD2. This CDR3 region has 14 residues. Trimming removed 3 bases from V and 2 bases from J; junction bases left unmatched: 3. Germline V gene sequence: CDR1 SGHRS, CDR2 YFSETQ. Drawing the rest from reference TRBV5-1 and TRBJ2-3, the complete variable domain is KAGVTQTPRYLIKTRGQQVTLSCSPISGHRSVSWYQQTPGQGLQFLFEYFSETQRNKGNFPGRFSGRQFSNSRSEMNVSTLELGDSALYLCASSWSGTTDTQYFGPGTRLTVL.

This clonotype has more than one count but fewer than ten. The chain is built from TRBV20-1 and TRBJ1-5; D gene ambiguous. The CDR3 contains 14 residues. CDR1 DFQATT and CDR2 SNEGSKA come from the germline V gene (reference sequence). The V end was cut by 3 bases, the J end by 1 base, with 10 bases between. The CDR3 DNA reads TGCAGTGCTAGCCCCCGGGTAAGCAATCAGCCCCAGCATTTT. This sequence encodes CSASPRVSNQPQHF.

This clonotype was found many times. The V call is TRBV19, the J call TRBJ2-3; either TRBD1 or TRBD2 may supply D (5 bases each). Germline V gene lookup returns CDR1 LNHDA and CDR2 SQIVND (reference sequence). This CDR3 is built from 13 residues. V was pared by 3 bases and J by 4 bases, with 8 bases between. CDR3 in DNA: TGTGCCAGTAGTATCAGGGACGCAGATACGCAGTATTTT. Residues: CASSIRDADTQYF.

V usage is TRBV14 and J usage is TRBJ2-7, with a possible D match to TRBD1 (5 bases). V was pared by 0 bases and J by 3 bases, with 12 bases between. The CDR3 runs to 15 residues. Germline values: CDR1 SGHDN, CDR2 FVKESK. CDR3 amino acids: CASSQDNGAIYEQYF. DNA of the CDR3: TGTGCCAGCAGCCAAGATAATGGGGCCATCTACGAGCAGTACTTC. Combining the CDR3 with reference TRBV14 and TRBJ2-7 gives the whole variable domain EAGVTQFPSHSVIEKGQTVTLRCDPISGHDNLYWYRRVMGKEIKFLLHFVKESKQDESGMPNNRFLAERTGGTYSTLKVQPAELEDSGVYFCASSQDNGAIYEQYFGPGTRLTVT.

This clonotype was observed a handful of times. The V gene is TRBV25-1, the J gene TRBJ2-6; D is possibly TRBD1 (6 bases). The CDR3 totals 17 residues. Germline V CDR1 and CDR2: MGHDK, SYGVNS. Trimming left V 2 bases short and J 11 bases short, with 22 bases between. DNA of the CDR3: TGTGCCAGCAGTGAAATGGTTGGGACATCCTCACATGACGTCCTGACTTTC. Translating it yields CASSEMVGTSSHDVLTF.

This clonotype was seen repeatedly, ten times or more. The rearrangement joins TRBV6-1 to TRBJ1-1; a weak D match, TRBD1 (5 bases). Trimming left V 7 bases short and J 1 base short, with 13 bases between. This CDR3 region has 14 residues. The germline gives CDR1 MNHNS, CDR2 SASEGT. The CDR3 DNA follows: TGTGCCAGCACCTTCCTGAGGGGGAACACTGAAGCTTTCTTT. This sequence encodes CASTFLRGNTEAFF.

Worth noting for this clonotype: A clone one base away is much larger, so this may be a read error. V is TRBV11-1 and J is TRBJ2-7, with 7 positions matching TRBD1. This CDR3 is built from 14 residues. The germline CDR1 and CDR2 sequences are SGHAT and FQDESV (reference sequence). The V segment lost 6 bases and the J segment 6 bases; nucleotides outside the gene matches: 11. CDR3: CASSHTHRGTEQYF. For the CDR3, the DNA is TGTGCCAGCAGTCATACCCACAGGGGAACCGAGCAGTACTTC.

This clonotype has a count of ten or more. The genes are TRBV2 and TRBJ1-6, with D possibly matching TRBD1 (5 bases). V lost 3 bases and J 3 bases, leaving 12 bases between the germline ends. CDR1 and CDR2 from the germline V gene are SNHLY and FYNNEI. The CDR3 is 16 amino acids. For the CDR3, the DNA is TGTGCCAGCAGTGAGAATTCAGGGCACTATAATTCACCCCTCCACTTT. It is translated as CASSENSGHYNSPLHF.

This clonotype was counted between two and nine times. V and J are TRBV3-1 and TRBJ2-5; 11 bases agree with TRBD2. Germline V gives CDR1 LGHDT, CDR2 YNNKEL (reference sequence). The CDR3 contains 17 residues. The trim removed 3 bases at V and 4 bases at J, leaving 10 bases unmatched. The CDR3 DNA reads TGTGCCAGCAGCCACCCCCCGACTAGCGGGAAACGAGAGACCCAGTACTTC. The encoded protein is CASSHPPTSGKRETQYF.

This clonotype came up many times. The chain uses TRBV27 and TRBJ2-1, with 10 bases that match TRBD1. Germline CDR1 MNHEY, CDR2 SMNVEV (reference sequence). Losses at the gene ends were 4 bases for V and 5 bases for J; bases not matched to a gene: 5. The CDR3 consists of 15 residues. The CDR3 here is CASSSGQGGNNEQFF. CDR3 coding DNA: TGTGCCAGCAGTTCCGGACAGGGGGGGAACAATGAGCAGTTCTTC.

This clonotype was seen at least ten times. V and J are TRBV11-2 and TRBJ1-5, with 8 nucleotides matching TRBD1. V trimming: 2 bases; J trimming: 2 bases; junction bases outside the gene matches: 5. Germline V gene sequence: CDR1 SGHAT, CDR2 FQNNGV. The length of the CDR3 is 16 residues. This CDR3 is CASSLSGQVRNQPQHF. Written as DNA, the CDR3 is TGTGCCAGCAGCTTATCGGGACAGGTGCGCAATCAGCCCCAGCATTTT.